This T cell receptor beta chain was sequenced for a study of read filtering for tumor transcriptome and immune sequencing. Across the study: Revised staging placed roughly 8 patients in R-ISS I, around 15 in II, six or seven in III.

This clonotype appeared a few times. Molecular barcoded adaptors covering alpha/delta and beta/gamma chains were used on roughly 400 ng RNA. TCRdb used MiXCR to reprocess the reads, holding one entry per CDR3 protein. The repertoire has 20,000 to 25,000 distinct CDR3 sequences, approximately 13% of them found once; the top ten carry 60% to 80%. This CDR3 has 15 residues. The germline CDR1 and CDR2 sequences are KGHDR and SFDVKD. Trimming took 2 bases from V and 6 from J; bases not matched to a gene: 9. The sequence was collected from a donor aged 40 or older with multiple myeloma. The J gene is TRBJ2-7, the V gene TRBV24-1, with 7 bases that match TRBD2. Sequenced: a population of CD138-negative cells sorted from bone marrow. CDR3 DNA sequence: TGTGCCACCAGTGATTCCGGACGCGGGGGACCCGAGCAGTACTTC. Translation gives CATSDSGRGGPEQYF.